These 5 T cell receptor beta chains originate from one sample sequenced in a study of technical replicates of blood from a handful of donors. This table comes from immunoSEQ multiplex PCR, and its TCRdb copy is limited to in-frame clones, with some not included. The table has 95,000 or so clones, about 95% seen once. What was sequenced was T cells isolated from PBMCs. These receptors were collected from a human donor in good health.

In DNA form, the CDR3 reads TGTGCCAGCAGGAGATTAAGCGCCGGCGAAAAACTGTTTTTT. Amino acids: CASRRLSAGEKLFF. The chain employs TRBV6-5 and TRBJ1-4; D call uncertain. V lost 6 bases to trimming and J lost 8 bases, with 16 bases between them. Germline V gives CDR1 MNHEY, CDR2 SVGAGI. The CDR3 contains 14 residues.

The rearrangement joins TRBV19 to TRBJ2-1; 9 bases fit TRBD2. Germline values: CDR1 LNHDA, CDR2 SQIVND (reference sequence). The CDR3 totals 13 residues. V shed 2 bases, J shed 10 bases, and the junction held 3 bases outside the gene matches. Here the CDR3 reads CASSILAGYEQFF. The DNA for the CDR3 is TGTGCCAGTAGTATACTAGCGGGATACGAGCAGTTCTTC.

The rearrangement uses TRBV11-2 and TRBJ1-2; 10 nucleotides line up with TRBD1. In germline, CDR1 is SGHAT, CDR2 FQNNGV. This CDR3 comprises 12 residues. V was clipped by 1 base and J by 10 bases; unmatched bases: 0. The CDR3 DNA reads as TGTGCCAGCAGCTTAGGACAGGGGGCCTACACCTTC. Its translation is CASSLGQGAYTF.

In DNA, the CDR3 is TGCGCCAGCAGCCAAGATGGGCTTGGGACTAGCGGGTTTACCGGGGAGCTGTTTTTT. Residues: CASSQDGLGTSGFTGELFF. The chain couples TRBV4-3 to TRBJ2-2, with TRBD2 matching over 12 bases. This CDR3 has 19 amino acids. Germline CDR1 is LGHNA and CDR2 is YSLEER. Trimming cost V 0 bases and J 5 bases; bases outside gene matches: 10.

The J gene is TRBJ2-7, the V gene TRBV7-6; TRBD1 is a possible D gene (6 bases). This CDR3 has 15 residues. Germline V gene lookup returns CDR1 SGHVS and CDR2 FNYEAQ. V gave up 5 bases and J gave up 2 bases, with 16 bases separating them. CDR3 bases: TGTGCCAGCAGCCCAGGGGTGGGGAGCCCCTACGAGCAGTACTTC. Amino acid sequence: CASSPGVGSPYEQYF.